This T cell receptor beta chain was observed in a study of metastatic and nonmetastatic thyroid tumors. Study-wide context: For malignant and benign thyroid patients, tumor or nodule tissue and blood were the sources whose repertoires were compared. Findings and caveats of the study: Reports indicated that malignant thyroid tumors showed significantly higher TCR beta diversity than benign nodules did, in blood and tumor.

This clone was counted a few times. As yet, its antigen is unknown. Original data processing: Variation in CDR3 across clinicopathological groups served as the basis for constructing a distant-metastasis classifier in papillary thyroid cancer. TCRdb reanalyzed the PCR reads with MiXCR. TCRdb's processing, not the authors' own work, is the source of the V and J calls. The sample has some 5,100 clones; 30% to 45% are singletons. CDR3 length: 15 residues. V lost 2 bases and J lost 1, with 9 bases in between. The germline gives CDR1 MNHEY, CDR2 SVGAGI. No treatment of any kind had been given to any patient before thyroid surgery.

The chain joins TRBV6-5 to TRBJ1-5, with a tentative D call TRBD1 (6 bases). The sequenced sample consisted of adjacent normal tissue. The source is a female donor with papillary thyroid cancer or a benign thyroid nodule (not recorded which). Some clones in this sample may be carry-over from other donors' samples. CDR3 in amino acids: CASSYEGGSNQPQHF. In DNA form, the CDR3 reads TGTGCCAGCAGTTACGAGGGGGGAAGCAATCAGCCCCAGCATTTT.